The source of this T cell receptor beta chain is a study of T-cell reconstitution after alpha-beta-depleted transplantation in children. TCRbeta library preparation incorporated unique molecular identifiers. TCRdb redid the calling of the PCR reads with MiXCR, one entry per CDR3 protein. The table has around 450,000 distinct CDR3 sequences, about 16% seen once. Between the trimmed V and J ends, which lost 4 bases and 3 bases, there was a span of 16 bases. This CDR3 has 15 amino acids. Per the germline V gene, CDR1 is LGHDT and CDR2 is YNNKEL (reference sequence). This chain joins TRBV3-1 and TRBJ2-7, with D possibly TRBD2 on 6 matching bases. The specimen comprised PBMCs, mostly from graft donor cells, sampled 360 days after TCRalphabeta/CD19-depleted stem cell transplant. The clonotype originates from a boy under two years old who had a stem cell transplant for Wiskott-Aldrich syndrome, so the T cells may come from the graft donor. CDR3 sequence reads: CASSPHGRYLYEQYF. The CDR3 nucleotides read TGTGCCAGCAGCCCCCATGGGAGGTATCTCTACGAGCAGTACTTC.